The rows below give T cell receptor beta chains drawn from one sample of a study of early T cells in non-severe SARS-CoV-2 infection. TCRdb ran MiXCR on the 5' RACE reads and lists one entry per CDR3 protein. The data contain tens of thousands of distinct CDR3 sequences, 14% to 15% of them singletons. The sequenced sample was whole blood. The receptors come from an adult who was a healthcare worker with PCR-confirmed SARS-CoV-2 infection or an uninfected control (not recorded which). CDR3s include the opening cysteine and the closing phenylalanine or tryptophan. D genes are given only for firm matches. Size values are once, few and many counts, or a class for expanded clones, and some rows have none.

J | size | V | D | DNA | CDR3
TRBJ2-7 | - | TRBV7-2 | - | TGTGCCAGCAGCCCCGGAACGGGGAGCGGAGGGGTGCAGTACTTC | CASSPGTGSGGVQYF
TRBJ2-7 | few | TRBV11-2 | - | TGTGCCAGCAGCTTATCCGAGGGAACCTACGAGCAGTACTTC | CASSLSEGTYEQYF
TRBJ1-6 | - | TRBV3-1 | TRBD1 | TGTGCCAGCAGCCGTACCGGGACAGCCTATTCACCCCTCCACTTT | CASSRTGTAYSPLHF
TRBJ2-1 | many | TRBV20-1 | - | TGCAGTGCTAGCGGCTACAGCTCCTACAATGAGCAGTTCTTC | CSASGYSSYNEQFF
TRBJ2-7 | - | TRBV13 | - | TGTGCCAGCAGCTTATCTCCGGGGCTAGCGATTGACGAGCAGTACTTC | CASSLSPGLAIDEQYF
TRBJ2-1 | many | TRBV7-6 | - | TGTGCCAGCAGCTTTGAGGGTGGCAACCGGGGGGAGCAGTTCTTC | CASSFEGGNRGEQFF
TRBJ2-2 | few | TRBV5-5 | TRBD1 | TGTGCCAGCAGCGAGAACCACCGAGGACAGGCGGGCACCGGGGAGCTGTTTTTT | CASSENHRGQAGTGELFF
TRBJ2-7 | few | TRBV20-1 | TRBD2 | TGCAGTGCTAGAGATAAACTTAGCGGGAGAATCTACGAGCAGTACTTC | CSARDKLSGRIYEQYF
TRBJ1-5 | few | TRBV5-5 | TRBD1 | TGTGCCAGCAGCGAAATGGGACAGGCAGGCAATCAGCCCCAGCATTTT | CASSEMGQAGNQPQHF
TRBJ1-5 | few | TRBV28 | TRBD1 | TGTGCCAGCAGAACAGGGGAGGCCAATCAGCCCCGGCATTTT | CASRTGEANQPRHF
TRBJ1-5 | - | TRBV2 | - | TGTGCCAGCAGTGCCAGGGCTGTACAGCCCCAGCATTTT | CASSARAVQPQHF
TRBJ2-7 | - | TRBV28 | - | TGTGCCAGCAGTTCCCCCCCCCGGAGGAACGAGCAGTACTTC | CASSSPPRRNEQYF
TRBJ1-1 | many | TRBV6-4 | TRBD1 | TGTGCCAGCAGCGCTGATTACAGGGGAGAGACTGAAGCTTTCTTT | CASSADYRGETEAFF
TRBJ2-4 | many | TRBV27 | TRBD2 | TGTGCCAGCTGGGGAGTAGCGGGAGGGCCGGAGATCAAAAACATTCAGTACTTC | CASWGVAGGPEIKNIQYF
TRBJ2-1 | - | TRBV13 | - | TGTGCCAGCAGCTTCCTTCGGACTCACAGGGATGAGCAGTTCTTC | CASSFLRTHRDEQFF
TRBJ2-3 | - | TRBV6-2/TRBV6-3 | - | TGTGCCAGCAGCCCGTCGGGATACTACGGGAGAGATACGCAGTATTTT | CASSPSGYYGRDTQYF
TRBJ2-1 | many | TRBV11-2 | TRBD2 | TGTGCCAGCAGCTTAAGCCCCGGGGGGGTCAATGAGCAGTTCTTC | CASSLSPGGVNEQFF
TRBJ2-7 | - | TRBV12-3/TRBV12-4 | TRBD1 | TGTGCCAGCAGACAGGGGGGTGGAACCTACGAGCAGTACTTC | CASRQGGGTYEQYF
TRBJ1-2 | - | TRBV20-1 | - | TGCAGTGCTCCTCCCCGTGACGGGATTTATGGCTACACCTTC | CSAPPRDGIYGYTF
TRBJ2-7 | few | TRBV11-1 | TRBD2 | TGTGCCAGCAGCTCCCGGGACTACCCCCTACCCGGTTGGAAGCAGTACTTC | CASSSRDYPLPGWKQYF
TRBJ2-3 | - | TRBV20-1 | TRBD2 | TGCAGTGCTGGAGGACTAGCGGATACGCAGTATTTT | CSAGGLADTQYF
TRBJ2-2 | - | TRBV20-1 | - | TGCAGTGCTACCCCGAATATTCCCGGGGAGCTGTTTTTT | CSATPNIPGELFF
TRBJ2-5 | few | TRBV2 | TRBD1 | TGTGCCAGCAGGCAAGAGACAGGGGAAGAGACCCAGTACTTC | CASRQETGEETQYF
TRBJ2-5 | - | TRBV6-1 | - | TGTGCCAGCAGTGAAGCGTACGGGACCCAGTACTTC | CASSEAYGTQYF
TRBJ1-6 | - | TRBV2 | - | TGTGCCAGCAGTGAAGTTTCACCCCTCCACTTT | CASSEVSPLHF
TRBJ2-7 | few | TRBV9 | - | TGTGCCAGCAGCGCCACAGGGAGCTCCTACGAGCAGTACTTC | CASSATGSSYEQYF